Listed below are T cell receptor beta chains from one sample, sequenced in a study of cytomegalovirus exposure and HLA in healthy donors. Using immunoSEQ multiplex PCR, the repertoire was profiled, and TCRdb retains in-frame clones only, with some absent. The sample gives 130,000 or so clones, 75% to 80% of which show up once; around 5.8% is in the top ten. Input material: PBMCs. These TCRs come from a woman aged 40 to 50 in good health and CMV-seronegative. Both conserved end residues are part of each CDR3. D genes are given only for firm matches. Size is omitted from some rows. Given values are once, few, many or a class for expanded clones.

abundance,j_gene,v_gene,d_gene,CDR3nt,CDR3aa
once,TRBJ1-1,TRBV4-1,-,TGCGCCAGCAGCCTCCGACCATCGAGCCAGGGGACGCCTGAAGCTTTCTTT,CASSLRPSSQGTPEAFF
-,TRBJ2-7,TRBV5-1,TRBD1,TGCGCCAGCGGACCGGGACAGGGTATGAAAGAGCAGTACTTC,CASGPGQGMKEQYF
few,TRBJ2-7,TRBV2,-,TGTGCCAGCAGTGAGTACTACGAGCAGTACTTC,CASSEYYEQYF
-,TRBJ2-3,TRBV19,TRBD2,TGTGCCAGTAGTATAGCCTGGACTAGCGGCACAGATACGCAGTATTTT,CASSIAWTSGTDTQYF
-,TRBJ1-1,TRBV9,-,TGTGCCAGCAGCGGGGGGGTGGGGAACACTGAAGCTTTCTTT,CASSGGVGNTEAFF
-,TRBJ2-1,TRBV7-2,-,TGTGCCAGCAGCCCCGTCCTGGGCGATGAGCAGTTCTTC,CASSPVLGDEQFF
-,TRBJ2-7,TRBV18,-,TGTGCCAGCTCACCACGGGGTAGCGTGAACCTTTACGAGCAGTACTTC,CASSPRGSVNLYEQYF
-,TRBJ2-6,TRBV27,TRBD1,TGTGCCAGCAGACGGACAGGGGGGTTTGGGGCCAACGTCCTGACTTTC,CASRRTGGFGANVLTF
-,TRBJ1-5,TRBV29-1,TRBD1,TGCAGCGTTAGACAGGGAAGCCAGCCCCAGCATTTT,CSVRQGSQPQHF
-,TRBJ1-1,TRBV5-1,-,TGCGCCAGCAGCTTGCAGGACAGTCGGAACACTGAAGCTTTCTTT,CASSLQDSRNTEAFF
-,TRBJ1-1,TRBV11-2,-,TGTGCCAGCAGCTTAGCCAGTCTAGGTGGGAACACTGAAGCTTTCTTT,CASSLASLGGNTEAFF
-,TRBJ1-4,TRBV11-2,TRBD1,TGTGCCAGCAGCGTCGGACAGGGTGATGAAAAACTGTTTTTT,CASSVGQGDEKLFF
-,TRBJ2-7,TRBV7-8,TRBD2,TGTGCCAGCAGCGCCGGGACGCCCGGGACTAGCTTCGTTTACGAGCAGTACTTC,CASSAGTPGTSFVYEQYF
-,TRBJ2-1,TRBV4-2,TRBD2,TGTGCCAGCAGCCAAGAACTAGCGGCATACAATGAGCAGTTCTTC,CASSQELAAYNEQFF
-,TRBJ2-6,TRBV7-9,TRBD1,TGTGCCAGCAGCCCGACAGGGGCTGGGGCCAACGTCCTGACTTTC,CASSPTGAGANVLTF
-,TRBJ2-5,TRBV7-6,TRBD1,TGTGCCAGCAGCTTAGCGTTCAGGGGGCACGAGACCCAGTACTTC,CASSLAFRGHETQYF
-,TRBJ2-7,TRBV28,TRBD2,TGTGCCAGCAGCGAACTAGCGGGAGGTTTAAGCTCCTACGAGCAGTACTTC,CASSELAGGLSSYEQYF
few,TRBJ1-2,TRBV18,-,TGTGCCAGCTCACCCCCAGGACAAGCTATTTATGGCTACACCTTC,CASSPPGQAIYGYTF
-,TRBJ2-1,TRBV7-3,-,TGTGCCAGCAGCCGATTTTCGGGCTCCTACAATGAGCAGTTCTTC,CASSRFSGSYNEQFF
few,TRBJ1-4,TRBV14,-,TGTGCCAGCAGCGCGGGACTAAATGAAAAACTGTTTTTT,CASSAGLNEKLFF
-,TRBJ1-1,TRBV18,-,TGTGCCAGCTCACGAAAGGGAGCAACTGAAGCTTTCTTT,CASSRKGATEAFF
-,TRBJ1-1,TRBV7-9,-,TGTGCCAGCAGCAAAACTGGAGGGGACACTGAAGCTTTCTTT,CASSKTGGDTEAFF
-,TRBJ1-2,TRBV19,-,TGTGCCAGTAGTCCGAGACAATTCCCCTCGGGAGGCTACACCTTC,CASSPRQFPSGGYTF
once,TRBJ1-2,TRBV5-1,TRBD1,TGCGCCAGCAGCTTGGGGACAGGGGGAGGACGTGGCTACACCTTC,CASSLGTGGGRGYTF
few,TRBJ2-7,TRBV5-1,TRBD1,TGCGCCAGCAGGCCGGGACAGGGCTACGAGCAGTACTTC,CASRPGQGYEQYF
-,TRBJ2-2,TRBV29-1,-,TGCAGCGTTGAAGGGTGGCAGGGATTCACCGGGGAGCTGTTTTTT,CSVEGWQGFTGELFF
-,TRBJ1-3,TRBV28,-,TGTGCCAGCAGTTCCCCTGGGGGGGCTGGAGGAAACACCATATATTTT,CASSSPGGAGGNTIYF
-,TRBJ2-1,TRBV13,-,TGTGCCAGCAGCTTATTTCGGAATGAGCAGTTCTTC,CASSLFRNEQFF
-,TRBJ1-3,TRBV5-5,-,TGTGCCAGCAGCTTGGCGATACATCGCTCTGGAAACACCATATATTTT,CASSLAIHRSGNTIYF
few,TRBJ2-7,TRBV6-1,TRBD1,TGTGCCAGCAGTGTGGACAGGGGCGGCTACGAGCAGTACTTC,CASSVDRGGYEQYF
few,TRBJ1-2,TRBV9,TRBD1,TGTGCCAGCAGCGTAGCGGACAGGGGTGTCGGGGGCTACACCTTC,CASSVADRGVGGYTF
medium-sized,TRBJ2-2,TRBV15,TRBD2,TGTGCCACCAGCAGAGGCGGGAGTCCCGGAGCCGGGGAGCTGTTTTTT,CATSRGGSPGAGELFF
-,TRBJ1-1,TRBV9,-,TGTGCCAGCAGCGCAGGCCTGGACACTGAAGCTTTCTTT,CASSAGLDTEAFF
-,TRBJ2-3,TRBV7-9,-,TGTTCCAGCAGCTTTGACAGTTTTGCGCAGTATTTT,CSSSFDSFAQYF
-,TRBJ2-1,TRBV7-9,-,TGTGCCAGCAGCTCTGGACTTGTCAATGAGCAGTTCTTC,CASSSGLVNEQFF
-,TRBJ2-2,TRBV14,-,TGTGCCAGCAGCCAGACAGCCTCGAACACCGGGGAGCTGTTTTTT,CASSQTASNTGELFF
few,TRBJ2-5,TRBV29-1,-,TGCAGCGTTGTCTCAGGGATTTTTGGAAGTGTGCAGTACTTC,CSVVSGIFGSVQYF
-,TRBJ2-2,TRBV11-2,-,TGTGCCAGCAACGGGGTCTACACCGGGGAGCTGTTTTTT,CASNGVYTGELFF
-,TRBJ2-7,TRBV18,-,TGTGCCAGCTCACCACCGGGAGCAGCTAAGTACGAGCAGTACTTC,CASSPPGAAKYEQYF
once,TRBJ1-5,TRBV4-1,-,TGCGCCAGCAGCCTTTGGGGCGTCAATCAGCCCCAGCATTTT,CASSLWGVNQPQHF
-,TRBJ2-1,TRBV28,-,TGTGCCAGCAGTCTACCTCAGATCGGGGGGCAGTTCTTC,CASSLPQIGGQFF
-,TRBJ2-7,TRBV6-1,TRBD1,TGTGCCAGCAGTGCAACAGGGGACGAGCAGTACTTC,CASSATGDEQYF
once,TRBJ2-7,TRBV28,-,TGTGCCAGCAGTGGCGAGGGGTCCCAGCGGGACGAGCAGTACTTC,CASSGEGSQRDEQYF
-,TRBJ2-3,TRBV5-1,TRBD2,TGCGCCAGCAGCACCAGCGGGGCATACACAGATACGCAGTATTTT,CASSTSGAYTDTQYF
few,TRBJ2-3,TRBV5-1,TRBD1,TGCGCCAGCAGCTTGGGGAGACAGGGGGATACGCAGTATTTT,CASSLGRQGDTQYF
-,TRBJ2-2,TRBV28,TRBD2,TGTGCCAGCAGAGCGGGAGGGCTGAACACCGGGGAGCTGTTTTTT,CASRAGGLNTGELFF
-,TRBJ2-1,TRBV7-8,TRBD1,TGTGCCAGCAGCATGGACAGGGCCTGGGGGGATGAGCAGTTCTTC,CASSMDRAWGDEQFF
few,TRBJ1-5,TRBV2,-,TGTGCCACAGCGGGGAGCCTTGCCCAACAGCCCCAGCATTTT,CATAGSLAQQPQHF
-,TRBJ2-7,TRBV29-1,-,TGCGGGACTACCGGGACACGGAACTCCTACGAGCAGTACTTC,CGTTGTRNSYEQYF
-,TRBJ2-3,TRBV10-2,-,TGCGCCAGCAGGGGACAAGGCACAGATACGCAGTATTTT,CASRGQGTDTQYF
few,TRBJ2-4,TRBV28,TRBD1,TGTGCCAGCAGTCGACAGGGGGAAAACATTCAGTACTTC,CASSRQGENIQYF
-,TRBJ2-5,TRBV20-1,-,TGCAGTGCTATTGACATCGAGACCCAGTACTTC,CSAIDIETQYF
-,TRBJ1-1,TRBV6-5,TRBD1,TGTGCCAGCAGTTACTCGCCAGGGGGAAATGAAGCTTTCTTT,CASSYSPGGNEAFF